These 10 T cell receptor beta chains were sequenced from one sample in a study of OX40 agonist ivuxolimab in advanced cancers. Repertoires were generated with immunoSEQ multiplex PCR, while TCRdb's copy carries only in-frame clones and drops some. The sample lists roughly 90,000 clones, approximately 90% seen once, with 0.7% to 1% in the top ten. The material sequenced was CD4+ or CD8+ T cells sorted from blood, taken in a trial of the OX40 agonist ivuxolimab. The receptors originated from an adult with an advanced solid tumor such as melanoma, head and neck, liver or kidney cancer.

In DNA, the CDR3 is TGTGCCAGCAGTGAACGACAGGGTCCCATAGATAACTATGGCTACACCTTC. Translated, it gives CASSERQGPIDNYGYTF. The chain combines TRBV6-1 with TRBJ1-2; 7 bases are shared with TRBD1. The germline V gene encodes CDR1 MNHNS and CDR2 SASEGT. With 2 bases clipped from V and 1 base from J, the junction kept 10 bases outside the gene matches. This CDR3 is 17 amino acids long.

The V and J genes are TRBV7-2 and TRBJ2-7; tentatively, D is TRBD1 (6 bases). With 5 bases removed from V and 2 bases from J, the gap between germline ends came to 13 bases. This CDR3 is built from 14 residues. Germline V gene sequence: CDR1 SGHTA, CDR2 FQGNSA. In nucleotides, the CDR3 is TGTGCCAGCAGCCGCTGGACAGACCCCTACGAGCAGTACTTC. It encodes CASSRWTDPYEQYF.

The V gene is TRBV14, the J gene TRBJ2-3; 8 bases align to TRBD2. J lost 5 bases, V lost 4 bases, and 8 bases had no gene match. CDR3 length: 15 amino acids. Germline assignment: CDR1 SGHDN and CDR2 FVKESK. CDR3 loop: CASSPLERGLDTQYF. Written as DNA, the CDR3 is TGTGCCAGCAGCCCCCTTGAGCGGGGGTTAGATACGCAGTATTTT. The variable domain in full, with the rest retrieved from reference TRBV14 and TRBJ2-3, is EAGVTQFPSHSVIEKGQTVTLRCDPISGHDNLYWYRRVMGKEIKFLLHFVKESKQDESGMPNNRFLAERTGGTYSTLKVQPAELEDSGVYFCASSPLERGLDTQYFGPGTRLTVL.

This clone was counted once. The chain uses TRBV15 and TRBJ2-5; D might be TRBD1 (6 bases). CDR1 and CDR2 (germline): LNHNV, YYDKDF (reference sequence). This CDR3 is 15 amino acids long. The V and J ends lost 0 bases and 5 bases respectively, with 13 bases between them. The CDR3 reads CATSRDLGGAETQYF. CDR3 DNA sequence: TGTGCCACCAGCAGAGATCTAGGGGGTGCGGAGACCCAGTACTTC.

The gene calls are TRBV7-8 and TRBJ2-1; the D gene is possibly TRBD1 (5 bases). CDR3 size: 16 residues. In germline, CDR1 is SGHVS, CDR2 FQNEAQ. V lost 3 bases and J 4 bases, leaving 16 bases between the germline ends. In DNA form, the CDR3 reads TGTGCCAGCAGCTTGCGATTACCCCAGGGATACAATGAGCAGTTCTTC. Its protein is CASSLRLPQGYNEQFF.

This clone appeared once. The gene calls are TRBV28 and TRBJ1-2; D is ambiguous. V was clipped by 5 bases and J by 4 bases, with 20 bases between them. The germline gives CDR1 MDHEN, CDR2 SYDVKM. The CDR3 covers 16 residues. As DNA, the CDR3 is TGTGCCAGCAGTCCTTGGGTGGGAATCAATCGCTATGGCTACACCTTC. It translates to CASSPWVGINRYGYTF.

This clone was found once. The J gene is TRBJ2-7, the V gene TRBV7-8; D is uncertain. Trimming pared 5 bases from V and 0 bases from J, leaving 14 bases between. Germline values: CDR1 SGHVS, CDR2 FQNEAQ. The CDR3 loop spans 15 amino acids. DNA of the CDR3: TGTGCCAGCAGCCCCCGACGGACGGGCTCCTACGAGCAGTACTTC. This translates into CASSPRRTGSYEQYF.

The gene calls are TRBV12-5 and TRBJ2-2, with D possibly matching TRBD2 (5 bases). CDR3 length: 15 amino acids. Germline lookup yields CDR1 LGHNT and CDR2 FRNRAP. The germline V and J ends were trimmed by 6 bases and 4 bases, with 15 bases remaining between them. CDR3 nucleotides: TGTGCTAGTGGCCGTGTAGAGGGCGGCACCGGGGAGCTGTTTTTT. It encodes CASGRVEGGTGELFF.

V usage is TRBV9 and J usage is TRBJ1-2, with 8 nucleotides matching TRBD1. Germline V gives CDR1 SGDLS, CDR2 YYNGEE. CDR3 length: 16 residues. The V gene end was trimmed by 0 bases and the J gene end by 3 bases; junction bases not matched to a gene: 7. This CDR3 reads CASSVASGQAYYGYTF. Written as DNA, the CDR3 is TGTGCCAGCAGCGTAGCTTCGGGACAGGCTTACTATGGCTACACCTTC.

The chain has TRBV25-1 and TRBJ1-6; a possible D gene is TRBD1 (6 bases). The germline V and J ends were trimmed by 2 bases and 7 bases, with 12 bases remaining between them. This CDR3 spans 15 amino acids. In germline, CDR1 is MGHDK, CDR2 SYGVNS. The CDR3 here is CASSELTGMNSPLHF. CDR3 bases: TGTGCCAGCAGTGAACTCACAGGGATGAATTCACCCCTCCACTTT. Full variable domain (missing parts from reference TRBV25-1 and TRBJ1-6): EADIYQTPRYLVIGTGKKITLECSQTMGHDKMYWYQQDPGMELHLIHYSYGVNSTEKGDLSSESTVSRIRTEHFPLTLESARPSHTSQYLCASSELTGMNSPLHFGNGTRLTVT.